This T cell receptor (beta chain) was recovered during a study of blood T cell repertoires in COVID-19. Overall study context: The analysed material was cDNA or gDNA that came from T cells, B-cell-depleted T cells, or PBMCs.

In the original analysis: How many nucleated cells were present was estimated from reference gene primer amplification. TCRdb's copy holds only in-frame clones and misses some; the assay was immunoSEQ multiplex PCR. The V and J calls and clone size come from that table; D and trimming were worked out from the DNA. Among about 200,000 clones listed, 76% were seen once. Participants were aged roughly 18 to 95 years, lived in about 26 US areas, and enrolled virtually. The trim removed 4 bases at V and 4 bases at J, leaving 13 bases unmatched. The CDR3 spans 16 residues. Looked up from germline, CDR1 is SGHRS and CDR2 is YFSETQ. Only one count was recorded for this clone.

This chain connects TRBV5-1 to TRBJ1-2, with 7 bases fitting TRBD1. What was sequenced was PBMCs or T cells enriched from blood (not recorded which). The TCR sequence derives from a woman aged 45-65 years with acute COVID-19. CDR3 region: CASSIDRAWPPYGYTF. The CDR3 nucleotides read TGCGCCAGCAGCATAGACAGGGCTTGGCCCCCCTATGGCTACACCTTC.